The 19 T cell receptor beta chains in this list originate from one sample, sequenced in a study of T cell changes during pregnancy in multiple sclerosis. Clones were read by immunoSEQ multiplex PCR, and TCRdb kept only the in-frame ones, dropping some. The top ten hold about 1.7% of the sample, which has roughly 40,000 clones, approximately 94% seen once. This material consisted of peripheral blood, taken in the third trimester of pregnancy. These receptors came from a female donor with multiple sclerosis, enrolled in a pregnancy study.

This rearrangement joins TRBV7-2 to TRBJ2-5, with a tentative D call TRBD1 (5 bases). V dropped 1 base and J dropped 5 bases, with 11 bases sitting between them. The CDR3 consists of 14 residues. Germline CDR1 is SGHTA and CDR2 is FQGNSA. As DNA, the CDR3 is TGTGCCAGCAGCTTAGACAGGTTCGACGAGACCCAGTACTTC. Protein product: CASSLDRFDETQYF.

The J gene is TRBJ2-1, the V gene TRBV6-1; no reliable D call. Trimming left V 8 bases short and J 4 bases short, with 12 bases between. Germline CDR1 reads MNHNS; CDR2 reads SASEGT. This CDR3 is 13 amino acids long. CDR3 bases: TGTGCCAGCGTGGGTATCGGGTACAATGAGCAGTTCTTC. Protein sequence: CASVGIGYNEQFF.

The table lists this clone with a count of one. The rearrangement joins TRBV28 to TRBJ1-2, with D perhaps TRBD1 (6 bases). V dropped 7 bases and J dropped 4 bases, with 16 bases sitting between them. Germline V gene lookup returns CDR1 MDHEN and CDR2 SYDVKM. The CDR3 loop spans 14 amino acids. DNA of the CDR3: TGTGCCAGCAATTCCGAGACAGGCTCCTATGGCTACACCTTC. Translation gives CASNSETGSYGYTF.

The V gene is TRBV28, the J gene TRBJ2-2; 8 nucleotides match TRBD2. Germline values: CDR1 MDHEN, CDR2 SYDVKM. The V and J ends lost 6 bases and 2 bases, in that order; junction bases with no gene match: 5. The CDR3 runs 15 residues. CDR3 protein: CASSPGGVNTGELFF. CDR3 coding DNA: TGTGCCAGCAGCCCGGGGGGGGTCAACACCGGGGAGCTGTTTTTT.

The chain employs TRBV7-2 and TRBJ2-5; 8 bases line up with TRBD2. There are 15 residues in the CDR3. The ends lost 7 bases at V and 4 bases at J; junction bases unmatched: 11. In germline, CDR1 is SGHTA, CDR2 FQGNSA. The CDR3 coding sequence is TGTGCCAGCACCCCCCTCGGGGGGGCGACAGAGACCCAGTACTTC. It specifies CASTPLGGATETQYF.

The chain carries TRBV7-2 and TRBJ2-2; D is undetermined. The CDR3 loop spans 16 amino acids. Deletions cut 4 bases from V and 1 base from J, with 13 bases between. The germline V gene has CDR1 SGHTA and CDR2 FQGNSA. The CDR3 region is CASSSHSSENTGELFF. CDR3 sequence (DNA): TGTGCCAGCAGCTCCCATTCGAGCGAGAACACCGGGGAGCTGTTTTTT.

This clone occurred once. The chain employs TRBV5-4 and TRBJ2-3; D may be TRBD2 (6 bases). Germline V gene data show CDR1 as SGHNT and CDR2 as YYREEE (reference sequence). The V end was cut by 3 bases, the J end by 2 bases, with 10 bases between. The CDR3 spans 14 residues. The CDR3 region has the DNA TGTGCCAGCAGCTGGGGGACTTACACAGATACGCAGTATTTT. Its translation: CASSWGTYTDTQYF.

The chain couples TRBV7-2 to TRBJ1-2; D is unclear. Germline CDR1 is SGHTA and CDR2 is FQGNSA. The CDR3 extends over 15 amino acids. The V and J ends lost 5 bases and 0 bases respectively, with 13 bases between them. The CDR3 here is CASSPVEGANYGYTF. The CDR3 coding sequence is TGTGCCAGCAGCCCGGTGGAGGGAGCTAACTATGGCTACACCTTC.

The V call is TRBV7-2, the J call TRBJ2-2; TRBD2 agrees at 10 bases. Trimming removed 2 bases from V and 10 bases from J; junction bases left unmatched: 16. Looked up from germline, CDR1 is SGHTA and CDR2 is FQGNSA. CDR3 length equals 18 residues. The CDR3 coding sequence is TGTGCCAGCAGCTTAAGGTTCCTAGCGGGGGTCCCGGCGGAGGAGCTGTTTTTT. This codes for CASSLRFLAGVPAEELFF.

This clone has a handful of counts. CDR3 region: CASRPERDSYGYTF. The CDR3 region has the DNA TGTGCCAGCAGACCGGAGAGGGATTCATATGGCTACACCTTC. The chain joins TRBV5-4 to TRBJ1-2, with D unclear. Germline V gene lookup returns CDR1 SGHNT and CDR2 YYREEE (reference sequence). V was clipped by 5 bases and J by 5 bases, with 16 bases between them. The length of the CDR3 is 14 residues.

The chain uses TRBV27 and TRBJ2-5; 8 nucleotides line up with TRBD1. CDR3 length equals 15 residues. Trimming removed 4 bases from V and 4 bases from J; junction bases left unmatched: 8. Germline CDR1 MNHEY, CDR2 SMNVEV (reference sequence). The CDR3 DNA sequence: TGTGCCAGCAGTTCCGGACAGGGTAGGCGAGAGACCCAGTACTTC. Encoded protein: CASSSGQGRRETQYF.

The chain uses TRBV6-5 and TRBJ2-2; D gene unclear. V lost 9 bases and J lost 7, with 9 bases in between. Germline CDR1 and CDR2: MNHEY and SVGAGI. This CDR3 is 11 amino acids long. The CDR3 sequence: CASRRVGELFF. CDR3 sequence (DNA): TGTGCCAGTCGACGGGTCGGGGAGCTGTTTTTT.

V usage is TRBV6-5 and J usage is TRBJ2-7; TRBD1 agrees at 8 bases. The length of the CDR3 is 14 residues. J lost 7 bases, V lost 6 bases, and 11 bases had no gene match. CDR1 and CDR2 (germline): MNHEY, SVGAGI. CDR3 residues: CASRPTGVRVEQYF. The CDR3 DNA sequence: TGTGCCAGCAGACCGACAGGGGTAAGGGTAGAGCAGTACTTC.

The chain carries TRBV5-1 and TRBJ2-1; possible D gene TRBD2, 6 bases. The CDR3 length is 18 residues. V gave up 2 bases and J gave up 0 bases, with 18 bases separating them. CDR1 and CDR2 from the germline V gene are SGHRS and YFSETQ. The CDR3 reads CASSLPPFGGSSYNEQFF. DNA of the CDR3: TGCGCCAGCAGCTTACCCCCCTTTGGGGGGAGCTCCTACAATGAGCAGTTCTTC.

The V call is TRBV6-6, the J call TRBJ2-5; D is possibly TRBD2 (5 bases). Germline CDR1 and CDR2: MNHNY and SVGAGI (reference sequence). V lost 0 bases and J lost 5, with 13 bases in between. The CDR3 runs 15 residues. CDR3 region: CASSYSRGNSETQYF. The CDR3 nucleotides are TGTGCCAGCAGTTACTCGAGAGGGAACTCGGAGACCCAGTACTTC.

The count of this clone is one. The J gene is TRBJ1-2, the V gene TRBV2; TRBD1 aligns across 7 bases. The V segment lost 4 bases and the J segment 5 bases; nucleotides outside the gene matches: 10. The CDR3 has 15 residues. Per germline, CDR1 SNHLY and CDR2 FYNNEI. The CDR3 here is CASSGPDRRDYGYTF. The CDR3 nucleotides read TGTGCCAGCAGTGGACCGGACAGGAGAGATTATGGCTACACCTTC.

The J gene is TRBJ2-1, the V gene TRBV18; 11 bases are a match to TRBD1. This CDR3 spans 15 amino acids. The J segment lost 8 bases and the V segment lost 3 bases, leaving 6 bases of the junction unmatched. Germline V gives CDR1 KGHSH, CDR2 LQKENI. CDR3 protein: CASSPMGQGVDEQFF. The CDR3 nucleotides are TGTGCCAGCTCACCGATGGGACAGGGGGTCGATGAGCAGTTCTTC.

The gene calls are TRBV5-6 and TRBJ1-2; 7 positions match TRBD1. The CDR3 is 17 amino acids. The ends lost 2 bases at V and 4 bases at J; junction bases unmatched: 14. Germline V CDR1 and CDR2: SGHDT, YYEEEE. The CDR3 DNA follows: TGTGCCAGCAGCTTTTCGGGACAGAGTTTAATTAGCTATGGCTACACCTTC. Translating gives CASSFSGQSLISYGYTF.

The rearrangement links TRBV18 to TRBJ2-7, with TRBD2 as a possible D gene (5 bases). V shed 4 bases and J shed 6 bases, with 7 bases lying between them. The CDR3 totals 11 residues. Germline-derived CDR1 and CDR2 are KGHSH and LQKENI. CDR3 nucleotide sequence: TGTGCCAGCTCACGCCGGGGCGAGCAGTACTTC. This gives the protein CASSRRGEQYF.